This is a list of T cell receptor beta chains from one sample in a study of T cell responses to AZD1222 COVID-19 vaccine. Generated by immunoSEQ multiplex PCR, the TCRdb table keeps only in-frame clones and is missing some. The sample carries over 45,000 clones, nearly 90% recorded once. This specimen was peripheral blood, taken on day 0 of AZD1222 vaccination. These receptors originate from an adult in good health. CDR3s include the opening cysteine and the closing phenylalanine or tryptophan. The D gene is left open where the match is weak. Where a row states a size, it is once, few, many or the class of an expanded clone; other rows omit it.

cdr3_nt,cdr3_aa,v_call,clone_size,j_call,d_call
TGTGCCAGCAGCCTTGAGGAAACTGAAGCTTTCTTT,CASSLEETEAFF,TRBV7-9,-,TRBJ1-1,-
TGTGCCAGCAGCCCCGGACAGGGGTCCTACGAGCAGTACTTC,CASSPGQGSYEQYF,TRBV14,-,TRBJ2-7,TRBD1
TGCGCCAGCAGCCTGCCTGGGATCTCTGGAAACACCATATATTTT,CASSLPGISGNTIYF,TRBV5-1,-,TRBJ1-3,-
TGTGCCACCAAAGAGGGGGGGACTGAAGCTTTCTTT,CATKEGGTEAFF,TRBV4-2,few,TRBJ1-1,-
TGTGCCAGTAGTATAGATGGCCCAGGCTTGGGCTACGAGCAGTACTTC,CASSIDGPGLGYEQYF,TRBV19,-,TRBJ2-7,-
TGTGCCAGCTCTCCCGGGGGCGCAACCTACGAGCAGTACTTC,CASSPGGATYEQYF,TRBV18,-,TRBJ2-7,-
TGTGCCAGCAGCCCCGAATCCTACGAGCAGTACTTC,CASSPESYEQYF,TRBV28,-,TRBJ2-7,-
TGTGCCAGCAGCCAAGAGAGGAGGACACCCCTCCACTTT,CASSQERRTPLHF,TRBV3-1/TRBV3-2,-,TRBJ1-6,-
TGTGCCAGCAGTGAAATGACAGGGCAAGAGACCCAGTACTTC,CASSEMTGQETQYF,TRBV6-1,-,TRBJ2-5,TRBD1
TGTGCCAGCAGTTATTCCCAAGGGTCCGGCTACACCTTC,CASSYSQGSGYTF,TRBV6-5,-,TRBJ1-2,-
TGTGCCAGTGGGACGGGCAATTCACCCCTCCACTTT,CASGTGNSPLHF,TRBV28,-,TRBJ1-6,-
TGCGCCAGCAGCTTGGATCCCTCAGGGTATAGCAATCAGCCCCAGCATTTT,CASSLDPSGYSNQPQHF,TRBV5-1,-,TRBJ1-5,-
TGTGCCAGCAGTGGGGGTGACGGGGGGACCTACGAGCAGTACTTC,CASSGGDGGTYEQYF,TRBV2,-,TRBJ2-7,TRBD2
TGTGCCAGCAGCCCGACTGGGACAGCCTACGAGCAGTACTTC,CASSPTGTAYEQYF,TRBV9,-,TRBJ2-7,TRBD1
TGCGCCAGCAGCTTGGATGGGGCCAGCATGAACACTGAAGCTTTCTTT,CASSLDGASMNTEAFF,TRBV5-1,-,TRBJ1-1,-
TGTGCCAGCAGCTTAGCCGGGGCAGCTGGCTACACCTTC,CASSLAGAAGYTF,TRBV7-9,-,TRBJ1-2,-
TGTGCCAGCAGCAGCGGACAGGGTCACAATGAGCAGTTCTTC,CASSSGQGHNEQFF,TRBV13,large,TRBJ2-1,TRBD1
TGCAGCGGACGGGAAGAGACCCAGTACTTC,CSGREETQYF,TRBV29-1,few,TRBJ2-5,-
TGTGCCAGCAACCCAAGGGGATGGGGGCCGGGGACCCAGTACTTC,CASNPRGWGPGTQYF,TRBV6-6,-,TRBJ2-5,-
TGTGCCAGCAGCTTTGGAGGGGAGACCCAGTACTTC,CASSFGGETQYF,TRBV5-4,-,TRBJ2-5,-
TGTGCCAGCGCCGGGGACAGACCTAACTATGGCTACACCTTC,CASAGDRPNYGYTF,TRBV28,-,TRBJ1-2,TRBD1
TGTGCCAGCAGTCCGGCAGGGGAGTCGTACGAGCAGTACTTC,CASSPAGESYEQYF,TRBV27,-,TRBJ2-7,-
TGTGCCAGCAGCGGGACAGGGGGCGCCGGGGCCAACGTCCTGACTTTC,CASSGTGGAGANVLTF,TRBV2,-,TRBJ2-6,TRBD1
TGTGCCAGCAGCCGCCGGGACATACAGGGTGAGGGTGAAAAACTGTTTTTT,CASSRRDIQGEGEKLFF,TRBV2,-,TRBJ1-4,-
TGCGCCAGCAGCTTGGAGGCAGGGGCCCAAGAGACCCAGTACTTC,CASSLEAGAQETQYF,TRBV5-1,-,TRBJ2-5,-
TGTGCCAGCAGCTCAAATACAGATACGCAGTATTTT,CASSSNTDTQYF,TRBV5-4,-,TRBJ2-3,-
TGTGCCAGCAGCGTCACAGGGGATGAGCAGTACTTC,CASSVTGDEQYF,TRBV9,-,TRBJ2-7,TRBD1
TGCGCCAGCAGCTTGGCCGGTCCAGATACGCAGTATTTT,CASSLAGPDTQYF,TRBV5-1,-,TRBJ2-3,-
TGTGCCATCAGTGTGGAGGTGTCGGGAGGGGAGCAGTACTTC,CAISVEVSGGEQYF,TRBV10-3,-,TRBJ2-7,TRBD2
TGTGCCAGCATGGGGGGTGGCAATCAGCCCCAGCATTTT,CASMGGGNQPQHF,TRBV6-5,-,TRBJ1-5,-
TGTGCCAGCAGCTCCGGGGGGACAGGGGGCCAAAAACTGTTTTTT,CASSSGGTGGQKLFF,TRBV5-4,-,TRBJ1-4,TRBD1
TGCGCCAGCAGCCAAGTAGCGGGGGTTGGTACCTATGGCTACACCTTC,CASSQVAGVGTYGYTF,TRBV4-1,-,TRBJ1-2,-
TGCGCCAGCAGCTTGGGGAGGGCCCAAGAGACCCAGTACTTC,CASSLGRAQETQYF,TRBV5-1,-,TRBJ2-5,-
TGTGCCAGTAGCCCGACCATCAGGGGTGAAAAACTGTTTTTT,CASSPTIRGEKLFF,TRBV19,-,TRBJ1-4,-
TGTGCCAGCAGCGCCAGGGGGGCCTATGGCTACACCTTC,CASSARGAYGYTF,TRBV5-4,-,TRBJ1-2,TRBD1
TGTGCCAGCAGCTCATCCGACAGGGGGTACCAAGAGACCCAGTACTTC,CASSSSDRGYQETQYF,TRBV5-8,-,TRBJ2-5,TRBD1
TGTGCCAGCAGCGCGGGACAGGGTAGGACTGAAGCTTTCTTT,CASSAGQGRTEAFF,TRBV5-4,-,TRBJ1-1,TRBD1
TGCAGCGTTGTCCCGGGACAGGGGACCGGCTACACCTTC,CSVVPGQGTGYTF,TRBV29-1,once,TRBJ1-2,TRBD1
TGTGCCACCAGTGATGCGAAGCGGGGGGCAGCGGGCGGGGAGCTGTTTTTT,CATSDAKRGAAGGELFF,TRBV24-1,-,TRBJ2-2,TRBD2
TGCGCCAGCAGCCAAATTCCAGGGACCGGGGAGCTGTTTTTT,CASSQIPGTGELFF,TRBV4-3,-,TRBJ2-2,-
TGCGCCAGCAGCCAAGATCGGCTGCAGGAGCAGTTCTTC,CASSQDRLQEQFF,TRBV4-3,-,TRBJ2-1,-
TGTGCCAGCAGCCCAGGGATCGAGCAGTACTTC,CASSPGIEQYF,TRBV7-2,-,TRBJ2-7,-
TGTGCCAGTAGTATAGGGCCAGGGAACACTGAAGCTTTCTTT,CASSIGPGNTEAFF,TRBV19,-,TRBJ1-1,-
TGTGCCAGCTCACCACGTCAGGTAGACACTGAAGCTTTCTTT,CASSPRQVDTEAFF,TRBV18,-,TRBJ1-1,-
TGCAGTGCTAGTGACCCTATCTCTGGAAACACCATATATTTT,CSASDPISGNTIYF,TRBV20-1,-,TRBJ1-3,-
TGTGCCAGCAGGGGGACAGAAAATGAAAAACTGTTTTTT,CASRGTENEKLFF,TRBV12-3/TRBV12-4,-,TRBJ1-4,TRBD1
TGCGCCAGCAGCGTGGGGGGAACCACTAGCACAGATACGCAGTATTTT,CASSVGGTTSTDTQYF,TRBV5-1,-,TRBJ2-3,-
TGTGCCAGCAGCCAGGGGAGCCAGTTAGGCGAGCAGTACTTC,CASSQGSQLGEQYF,TRBV7-8,-,TRBJ2-7,-
TGTGCCTGGAAAGTCCCCTCCCCGGGGGACTATGGCTACACCTTC,CAWKVPSPGDYGYTF,TRBV30,once,TRBJ1-2,-
TGTGCCAGCAGCCGGGGGGGAAGAGGAGGCTACACCTTC,CASSRGGRGGYTF,TRBV6-5,-,TRBJ1-2,-
TGCGCCAGCAGCCCCCCCGACAGCTATGGCTACACCTTC,CASSPPDSYGYTF,TRBV5-1,-,TRBJ1-2,-
TGTGCCAGCGGGCCTAGCGGGCCGCTCCGGGAGACCCAGTACTTC,CASGPSGPLRETQYF,TRBV7-2,-,TRBJ2-5,TRBD2
TGTGCCAGCTCCGGGTCAAGGGAAGATACGCAGTATTTT,CASSGSREDTQYF,TRBV7-3,-,TRBJ2-3,-
TGTGCCAGCAGTTCCCTAAAGGGGATTGGGGAGACCCAGTACTTC,CASSSLKGIGETQYF,TRBV6-5,once,TRBJ2-5,-
TGTGCCAGCAGCCCCGGTACACGAGTGTACTACACAGATACGCAGTATTTT,CASSPGTRVYYTDTQYF,TRBV9,-,TRBJ2-3,-
TGTGCCAGCAGCTCGACAGGGGCAGACACTGAAGCTTTCTTT,CASSSTGADTEAFF,TRBV7-9,-,TRBJ1-1,TRBD1
TGTGCCAGCAGGGACCCGCAAGAGACCCAGTACTTC,CASRDPQETQYF,TRBV6-6,once,TRBJ2-5,-